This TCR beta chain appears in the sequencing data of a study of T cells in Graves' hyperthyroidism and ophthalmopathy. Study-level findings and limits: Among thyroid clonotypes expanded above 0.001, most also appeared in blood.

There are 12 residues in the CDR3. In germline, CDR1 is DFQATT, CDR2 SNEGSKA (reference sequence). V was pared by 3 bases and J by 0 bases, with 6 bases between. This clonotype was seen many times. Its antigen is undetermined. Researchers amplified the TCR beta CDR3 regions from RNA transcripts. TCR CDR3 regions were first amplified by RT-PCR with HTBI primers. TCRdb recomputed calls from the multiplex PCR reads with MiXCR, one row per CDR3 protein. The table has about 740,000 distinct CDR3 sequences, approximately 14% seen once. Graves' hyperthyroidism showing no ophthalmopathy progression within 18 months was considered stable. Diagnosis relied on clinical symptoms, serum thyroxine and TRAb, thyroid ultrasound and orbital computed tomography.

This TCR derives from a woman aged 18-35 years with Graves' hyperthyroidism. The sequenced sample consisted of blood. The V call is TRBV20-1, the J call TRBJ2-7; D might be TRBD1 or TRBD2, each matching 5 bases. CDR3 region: CSARGDSYEQYF. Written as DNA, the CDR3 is TGCAGTGCTAGGGGGGACTCCTACGAGCAGTACTTC.